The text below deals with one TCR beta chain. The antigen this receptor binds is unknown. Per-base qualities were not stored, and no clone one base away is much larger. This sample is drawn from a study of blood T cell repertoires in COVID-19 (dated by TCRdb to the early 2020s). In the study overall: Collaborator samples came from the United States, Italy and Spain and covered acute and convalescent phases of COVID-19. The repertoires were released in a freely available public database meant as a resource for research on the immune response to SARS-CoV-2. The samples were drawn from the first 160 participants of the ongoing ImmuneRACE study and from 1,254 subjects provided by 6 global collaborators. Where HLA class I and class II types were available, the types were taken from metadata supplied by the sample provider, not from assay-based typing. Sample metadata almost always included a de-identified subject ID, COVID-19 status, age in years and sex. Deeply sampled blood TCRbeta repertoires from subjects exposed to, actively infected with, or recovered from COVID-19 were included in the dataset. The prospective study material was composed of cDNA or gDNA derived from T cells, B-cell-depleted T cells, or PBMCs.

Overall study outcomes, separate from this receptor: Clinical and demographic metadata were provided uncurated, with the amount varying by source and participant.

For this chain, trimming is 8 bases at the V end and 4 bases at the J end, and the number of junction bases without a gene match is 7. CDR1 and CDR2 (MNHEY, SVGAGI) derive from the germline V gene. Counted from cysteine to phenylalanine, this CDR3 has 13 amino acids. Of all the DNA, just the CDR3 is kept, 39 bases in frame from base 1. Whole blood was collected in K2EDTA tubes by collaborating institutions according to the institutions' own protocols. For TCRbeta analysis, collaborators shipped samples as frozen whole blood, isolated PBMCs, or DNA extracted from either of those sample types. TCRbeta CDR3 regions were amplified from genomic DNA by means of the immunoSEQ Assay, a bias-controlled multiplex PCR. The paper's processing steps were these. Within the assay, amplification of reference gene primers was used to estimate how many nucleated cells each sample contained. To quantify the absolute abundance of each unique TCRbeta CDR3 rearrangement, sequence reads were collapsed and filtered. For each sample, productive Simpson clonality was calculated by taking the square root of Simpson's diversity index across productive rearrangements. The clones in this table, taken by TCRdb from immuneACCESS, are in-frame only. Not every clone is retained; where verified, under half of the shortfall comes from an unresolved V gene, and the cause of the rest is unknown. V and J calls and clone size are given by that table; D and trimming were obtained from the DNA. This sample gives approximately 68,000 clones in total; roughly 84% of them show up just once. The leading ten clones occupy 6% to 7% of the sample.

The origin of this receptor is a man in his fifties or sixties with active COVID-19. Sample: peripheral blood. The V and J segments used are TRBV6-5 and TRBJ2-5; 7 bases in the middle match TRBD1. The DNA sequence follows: TGTGCCAGCTCGACAGGGATGGTAGAGACCCAGTACTTC. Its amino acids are CASSTGMVETQYF.